One sample yielded the 24 T cell receptor beta chains listed below, sequenced in a study of T cell responses to AZD1222 COVID-19 vaccine. The data were produced by immunoSEQ multiplex PCR, yet TCRdb's version contains in-frame clones alone and is incomplete. The sample carries tens of thousands of clones, more than 65% recorded once. The sample here was peripheral blood, taken on day 0 of AZD1222 vaccination. The source of these receptors is an adult in good health.

As DNA, the CDR3 is TGTGCCAGCAGTTACCTCGGGGGATCAGGAAATTCACCCCTCCACTTT. Residues: CASSYLGGSGNSPLHF. This rearrangement joins TRBV6-5 to TRBJ1-6, with a weak D call TRBD1 (5 bases). The CDR3 sequence is 16 residues long. CDR1 MNHEY and CDR2 SVGAGI come from the germline V gene. V was trimmed by 2 bases and J by 7 bases, leaving 15 bases between them.

This sequence joins TRBV5-8 and TRBJ2-7; TRBD2 matches at 10 bases. CDR1 is SGHTS and CDR2 is YDEGEE in the germline V gene. The CDR3 is 15 amino acids. Trimming cost V 4 bases and J 1 base; bases outside gene matches: 5. The CDR3 sequence: CASSLRLAGSYEQYF. CDR3 DNA sequence: TGTGCCAGCAGCCTCAGACTAGCGGGTTCCTACGAGCAGTACTTC.

This chain links TRBV5-6 with TRBJ1-5; TRBD1 is a possible D gene (5 bases). The CDR3 has 17 amino acids. The germline gives CDR1 SGHDT, CDR2 YYEEEE. Trimming took off 4 bases at V and 0 bases at J, with 17 bases between the two ends. The CDR3, as DNA: TGTGCCAGCAGCCTTCGAAGGGACCTAAATAGCAATCAGCCCCAGCATTTT. Amino acid sequence: CASSLRRDLNSNQPQHF.

The rearrangement uses TRBV29-1 and TRBJ2-1, with TRBD1 as a possible D gene (6 bases). Germline V gene lookup returns CDR1 SQVTM and CDR2 ANQGSEA. This CDR3 is built from 12 residues. Trimming pared 6 bases from V and 0 bases from J, leaving 6 bases between. The CDR3 spells CSVGGSYNEQFF. In DNA, the CDR3 is TGCAGCGTAGGGGGCTCCTACAATGAGCAGTTCTTC.

The rearrangement links TRBV7-2 to TRBJ1-2; tentative D call: TRBD1 (5 bases). The length of the CDR3 is 16 residues. V gave up 2 bases and J gave up 1 base, with 14 bases separating them. Germline values: CDR1 SGHTA, CDR2 FQGNSA. The CDR3 nucleotides read TGTGCCAGCAGCTTATTGCCCGGGACGGGTAACTATGGCTACACCTTC. Translation gives CASSLLPGTGNYGYTF.

The rearrangement uses TRBV7-2 and TRBJ1-4; D gene uncertain. Germline CDR1 reads SGHTA; CDR2 reads FQGNSA. The CDR3 covers 14 residues. V was cut by 2 bases and J by 10 bases, with 14 bases left in between. CDR3 sequence: CASSLNDGVGKLFF. The DNA for the CDR3 is TGTGCCAGCAGCTTAAACGACGGGGTCGGAAAACTGTTTTTT.

The gene calls are TRBV5-4 and TRBJ2-5, with D hard to call. Trimming left V 4 bases short and J 7 bases short, with 11 bases between. Germline CDR1 and CDR2: SGHNT and YYREEE (reference sequence). The CDR3 is made up of 12 amino acids. The CDR3 spells CASSPAVGTQYF. DNA of the CDR3: TGTGCCAGCAGCCCCGCCGTGGGGACCCAGTACTTC.

V usage is TRBV7-2 and J usage is TRBJ2-7, with 8 bases fitting TRBD2. The germline gives CDR1 SGHTA, CDR2 FQGNSA. CDR3 size: 16 residues. V lost 1 base and J lost 6; bases outside the gene matches: 11. Written as DNA, the CDR3 is TGTGCCAGCAGCTTAGTCGGGGGGGCGCAGGGTCCCGAGCAGTACTTC. Amino acid sequence: CASSLVGGAQGPEQYF.

The chain links TRBV6-6 to TRBJ2-1; 14 nucleotides agree with TRBD2. Germline assignment: CDR1 MNHNY and CDR2 SVGAGI (reference sequence). This CDR3 is built from 15 residues. V dropped 10 bases and J dropped 9; count of bases not matched to a gene: 11. Written as DNA, the CDR3 is TGTGCCATCAGAGGGACTAGCGGGAGAACGGTTGAGCAGTTCTTC. It codes for CAIRGTSGRTVEQFF.

The chain combines TRBV7-3 with TRBJ2-3, with 9 nucleotides matching TRBD2. Germline V gene lookup returns CDR1 SGHTA and CDR2 FQGTGA. The CDR3 is 16 residues long. Unmatched junction bases numbered 6, after V lost 4 bases and J lost 1 base. The CDR3 loop is CASSSRLAGGTDTQYF. The CDR3, as DNA: TGTGCCAGCAGCTCCCGCTTAGCGGGGGGCACAGATACGCAGTATTTT.

The V and J genes are TRBV6-5 and TRBJ2-7; D remains unclear. Germline V gives CDR1 MNHEY, CDR2 SVGAGI. This CDR3 spans 14 amino acids. V lost 7 bases to trimming and J lost 2 bases, with 15 bases between them. The CDR3 bases are TGTGCCAGCACCCTAGACTCGTCAGCCTACGAGCAGTACTTC. It is translated as CASTLDSSAYEQYF.

This chain links TRBV15 with TRBJ2-7; D call uncertain. The V end was cut by 5 bases, the J end by 3 bases, with 11 bases between. Germline CDR1 is LNHNV and CDR2 is YYDKDF (reference sequence). This CDR3 comprises 13 residues. The CDR3 region has the DNA TGTGCCACCAGCCCCCCTAACGGCTACGAGCAGTACTTC. Translation gives CATSPPNGYEQYF.

This chain joins TRBV12-3 or TRBV12-4 and TRBJ2-5; D is possibly TRBD1 or TRBD2 (6 bases each). Trimming took off 2 bases at V and 5 bases at J, with 9 bases between the two ends. There are 13 residues in the CDR3. In nucleotides, the CDR3 is TGTGCCAGCAGTTTATGGGGGGCTGAGACCCAGTACTTC. This translates into CASSLWGAETQYF.

The rearrangement uses TRBV7-8 and TRBJ2-3; 8 bases agree with TRBD2. The trim removed 0 bases at V and 0 bases at J, leaving 2 bases unmatched. This CDR3 contains 16 residues. Looked up from germline, CDR1 is SGHVS and CDR2 is FQNEAQ. The CDR3 loop is CASSLAPSGSTDTQYF. The CDR3 coding sequence is TGTGCCAGCAGCTTAGCGCCTAGCGGGAGCACAGATACGCAGTATTTT.

This clone was recorded once. The chain joins TRBV5-1 to TRBJ2-1, with D possibly being TRBD1 (6 bases). In germline, CDR1 is SGHRS, CDR2 YFSETQ. CDR3 size: 15 residues. Trimming pared 4 bases from V and 0 bases from J, leaving 11 bases between. The CDR3 sequence: CASSPQGNSYNEQFF. CDR3 sequence (DNA): TGCGCCAGCAGCCCCCAGGGGAACTCCTACAATGAGCAGTTCTTC.

The V gene is TRBV19, the J gene TRBJ2-3; D call uncertain. The CDR3 has 14 residues. V gave up 1 base and J gave up 7 bases, with 12 bases separating them. CDR1 is LNHDA, CDR2 SQIVND, per germline (reference sequence). CDR3 DNA sequence: TGTGCCAGTAGTATAGGGGAAGCGATCAATACGCAGTATTTT. Translation gives CASSIGEAINTQYF. Variable domain in full (rest from reference TRBV19 and TRBJ2-3): DGGITQSPKYLFRKEGQNVTLSCEQNLNHDAMYWYRQDPGQGLRLIYYSQIVNDFQKGDIAEGYSVSREKKESFPLTVTSAQKNPTAFYLCASSIGEAINTQYFGPGTRLTVL.

The chain combines TRBV12-3 or TRBV12-4 with TRBJ2-7; the D is unclear. The CDR3 has 11 residues. Between the trimmed V and J ends, which lost 3 bases and 3 bases, there was a span of 3 bases. For the CDR3, the DNA is TGTGCCAGCAGTTTGGGCTACGAGCAGTACGTC. It translates to CASSLGYEQYV.

The chain has TRBV6-5 and TRBJ2-1; D may correspond to TRBD1 or TRBD2 (5 bases each). The germline V gene has CDR1 MNHEY and CDR2 SVGAGI. Trimming took 7 bases from V and 7 from J, leaving 17 bases between them. The CDR3 runs 14 residues. CDR3 protein: CASTFGASRNEQFF. The CDR3 DNA reads as TGTGCCAGCACTTTTGGGGCTAGCAGGAATGAGCAGTTCTTC.

This clone was seen only a few times. This chain uses TRBV6-1 with TRBJ2-2; D gene ambiguous. Germline-derived CDR1 and CDR2 are MNHNS and SASEGT. The length of the CDR3 is 14 residues. Trimming took 3 bases from V and 0 from J, leaving 5 bases between them. CDR3 in amino acids: CASSDRSNTGELFF. The CDR3 bases are TGTGCCAGCAGTGACAGATCGAACACCGGGGAGCTGTTTTTT.

The genes are TRBV7-3 and TRBJ2-5, with D possibly being TRBD1 (5 bases). The CDR3 has 13 residues. The germline gives CDR1 SGHTA, CDR2 FQGTGA. The V and J ends lost 4 bases and 3 bases respectively, with 9 bases between them. The CDR3 reads CASSSGPKETQYF. CDR3 coding DNA: TGTGCCAGCAGCTCAGGGCCCAAAGAGACCCAGTACTTC.

The chain uses TRBV7-8 and TRBJ1-5, with D unclear. Trimming cost V 5 bases and J 1 base, with 9 bases left between them. The length of the CDR3 is 14 residues. Germline V lookup: CDR1 SGHVS, CDR2 FQNEAQ. The CDR3 DNA reads as TGTGCCAGCAGCCCCGGGGTGAGCAATCAGCCCCAGCATTTT. Its translation is CASSPGVSNQPQHF.

This chain uses TRBV19 with TRBJ2-3, with TRBD2 identical over 10 bases. J lost 8 bases, V lost 6 bases, and 8 bases had no gene match. The CDR3 runs 14 residues. Germline V gene data show CDR1 as LNHDA and CDR2 as SQIVND (reference sequence). CDR3 protein: CASSLAGDAVTQYF. DNA for the CDR3: TGTGCCAGTAGCCTAGCGGGAGACGCCGTTACGCAGTATTTT.

The rearrangement links TRBV5-1 to TRBJ2-3, with D perhaps matching TRBD1 (5 bases). The V gene's germline CDR1 is SGHRS and CDR2 YFSETQ. The CDR3 has 14 residues. Trimming stripped 1 base from V and 2 bases from J, with 8 bases between. The CDR3: CASSLPGITDTQYF. CDR3 sequence (DNA): TGCGCCAGCAGCTTGCCAGGGATCACAGATACGCAGTATTTT.

V usage is TRBV7-9 and J usage is TRBJ1-3; D remains unclear. The length of the CDR3 is 14 residues. Germline V gives CDR1 SEHNR, CDR2 FQNEAQ (reference sequence). The V gene lost 3 bases and the J gene lost 1 base, with 7 bases spanning the gap. The CDR3 protein is CASSFWESGNTIYF. The CDR3 DNA reads as TGTGCCAGCAGCTTTTGGGAATCTGGAAACACCATATATTTT.